The source of this T cell receptor (beta chain) is a study of blood T cell repertoires in COVID-19. Study-wide context: Samples representing acute and convalescent COVID-19 were sourced from the United States, Italy and Spain.

TCRdb's copy holds only in-frame clones and misses some; the assay was immunoSEQ multiplex PCR. The sample has about 220,000 clones; more than 70% are singletons. This clone was counted a few times. The germline CDR1 and CDR2 sequences are SGDLS and YYNGEE. Deletions cut 0 bases from V and 4 bases from J, with 14 bases between. There are 15 residues in the CDR3. The chain joins TRBV9 to TRBJ2-7; D not resolved. Sequencing was done on a sample of peripheral blood. This clonotype was sampled from a human donor in a cohort sampled during active COVID-19. CDR3 sequence: CASSVDPQRWYEQYF. The CDR3 region has the DNA TGTGCCAGCAGCGTAGACCCCCAGAGGTGGTACGAGCAGTACTTC.